A selection of T cell receptor beta chains follows, all from one sample in a study of blood T cell repertoires in COVID-19. Clones were read by immunoSEQ multiplex PCR, and TCRdb kept only the in-frame ones, dropping some. The sample contains about 380,000 clones, roughly 87% of which appear only once. Material: PBMCs or T cells enriched from blood (not recorded which). Every receptor here comes from a woman younger than 45 who had recovered from COVID-19. Both conserved end residues are trimmed from each CDR3. Fields, in order: J gene, clone size, V gene, CDR3 protein. Expanded clones are given a class, and other clones once, few, many or no size at all.

TRBJ1-2,.,TRBV29-1,SVGGQGAPGYT
TRBJ2-1,.,TRBV5-5,ASRHRGIADEQF
TRBJ1-2,.,TRBV3-1/TRBV3-2,ASSHGQGVGSYGYT
TRBJ1-5,.,TRBV28,ATRQGWSQPQH
TRBJ2-2,.,TRBV4-2,ASSQGGQGTGGELF
TRBJ2-2,.,TRBV2,AGSTRTGTAGELF
TRBJ2-7,few,TRBV27,ASSLYGGPYEQY
TRBJ1-4,.,TRBV12-3/TRBV12-4,ASSLGEKLF
TRBJ2-1,.,TRBV12-3/TRBV12-4,ASSSGTTTEF
TRBJ1-1,.,TRBV4-1,ASSQVGTGMNTEAF
TRBJ1-6,.,TRBV7-9,ASSYGGSYNSPLH
TRBJ2-1,.,TRBV28,ASSLIGRNEQF
TRBJ1-3,few,TRBV7-6,ASSSRTVKSSGNTIY
TRBJ1-2,.,TRBV14,ASSQDSRIYGYT
TRBJ2-7,once,TRBV28,ASSLFGTSGKYEQY
TRBJ1-1,.,TRBV5-4,ASSPTTGTIEAF
TRBJ1-1,.,TRBV13,ASSPTGQGDTEAF
TRBJ2-1,.,TRBV4-2,ASSQDRASGISSYNEQF
TRBJ1-5,.,TRBV16,ASSQSLWEGNQPQH
TRBJ1-3,.,TRBV25-1,ASSASDRGDSDTIY
TRBJ2-7,.,TRBV29-1,SVERDSTYEQY
TRBJ1-1,.,TRBV5-1,ASSLAVTATEAF
TRBJ1-4,.,TRBV15,ATSGLQGGTNEKLF
TRBJ2-3,.,TRBV9,ASTRTGSTDTQY
TRBJ2-5,.,TRBV23-1,ASSQTLRSEGKQETQY
TRBJ2-7,.,TRBV15,ATSRDYTSAKYEQY
TRBJ1-6,once,TRBV5-4,ASSLGGQPRPLH
TRBJ2-1,.,TRBV7-6,ASSLGSGGGNEQF
TRBJ2-1,.,TRBV29-1,SVEGGLAEQF
TRBJ1-1,.,TRBV5-1,ASRPTGDTEAF
TRBJ2-7,.,TRBV6-5,ASSDSPFSYEQY
TRBJ2-1,.,TRBV2,ASSSVGGSNEQF
TRBJ1-4,.,TRBV19,ASSMGLPSEKLF
TRBJ1-2,few,TRBV4-1,ASSQPGQGVYGYT
TRBJ1-2,.,TRBV3-1/TRBV3-2,ASSPGVNRNYGYT
TRBJ2-1,few,TRBV6-1,ASSELPAGDYNEQF
TRBJ1-4,.,TRBV5-8,ASSSGQGTPNEKLF
TRBJ2-6,.,TRBV30,AWSVMSSGANVLT
TRBJ1-2,.,TRBV4-2,ASSQPDGGGSGYT
TRBJ1-1,once,TRBV5-4,ASSLAQGPNTEAF
TRBJ1-3,.,TRBV9,ASSVAAGTGNTIY
TRBJ2-2,few,TRBV4-1,ASTTGTLSTGELF
TRBJ1-2,.,TRBV6-5,ASRTQTGTGYT
TRBJ2-1,.,TRBV5-1,ASSPTSGGYNEQF
TRBJ1-1,.,TRBV19,ASSIPPARVLDTEAF
TRBJ2-7,.,TRBV5-1,ASSTDRSYEQY
TRBJ1-1,.,TRBV7-5,ARSLVRGKTEAF
TRBJ2-1,.,TRBV11-2,ASTRLNEQF
TRBJ2-1,.,TRBV2,ASSEQGTTYNEQF
TRBJ2-1,.,TRBV29-1,SVEAAYNEQF
TRBJ2-1,.,TRBV6-5,ASSYNREQF
TRBJ2-1,.,TRBV27,ASSLASSGNEQF
TRBJ1-6,.,TRBV28,ASSFNAGYSSPLH
TRBJ1-4,.,TRBV28,AIGQGQEKLF
TRBJ1-3,.,TRBV2,ATGTGERNTIY
TRBJ2-7,.,TRBV7-7,ASSLGDSGSYEQY
TRBJ2-2,.,TRBV28,ASSLWTSGQGELF
TRBJ1-2,.,TRBV7-2,ASSLEVRGGYGYT
TRBJ1-1,.,TRBV27,ASSTDRGQDEAF